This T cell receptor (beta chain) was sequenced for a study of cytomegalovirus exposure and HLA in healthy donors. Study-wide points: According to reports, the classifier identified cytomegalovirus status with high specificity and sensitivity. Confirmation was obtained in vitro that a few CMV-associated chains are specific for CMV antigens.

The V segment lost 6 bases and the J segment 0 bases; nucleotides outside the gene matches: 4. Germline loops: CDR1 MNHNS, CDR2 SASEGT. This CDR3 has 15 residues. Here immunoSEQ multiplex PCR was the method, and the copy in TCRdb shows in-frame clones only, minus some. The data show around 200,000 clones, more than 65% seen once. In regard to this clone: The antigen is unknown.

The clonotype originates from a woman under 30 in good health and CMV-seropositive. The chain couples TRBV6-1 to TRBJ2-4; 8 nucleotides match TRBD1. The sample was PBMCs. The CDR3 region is CASSQTGEAKNIQYF. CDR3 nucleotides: TGTGCCAGCAGCCAGACAGGGGAAGCCAAAAACATTCAGTACTTC.